This is a list of T cell receptor beta chains from one sample in a study of blood T cells in healthy people across ages. TCRdb redid the calling of the 5' RACE reads with MiXCR, one entry per CDR3 protein. Altogether some 670,000 distinct CDR3 sequences are present, roughly half being singletons, with the ten largest covering roughly 13%. The sequencing input was blood. The receptors were gathered from a woman of 80 years or more in good health. Both conserved end residues are part of each CDR3.

V gene	J gene	CDR3 protein
TRBV20-1	TRBJ2-1	CSAIDSEQFF
TRBV20-1	TRBJ1-2	CSAPQTGGAGGYTF
TRBV12-3/TRBV12-4	TRBJ2-2	CASTRSATTGERFF
TRBV6-2/TRBV6-3	TRBJ2-1	CASSYLDEQFF
TRBV6-6	TRBJ1-2	CASWGPGQGQSNYGYTF
TRBV2	TRBJ1-2	CASSELQYGYTF
TRBV25-1	TRBJ2-7	CASSKTSGSTGEQYF
TRBV4-2	TRBJ2-3	CASSLSALAGADTQYF
TRBV4-2	TRBJ2-1	CASSQDEGRSSYNEQFF
TRBV27	TRBJ1-4	CASSFVWGSDEKLFF
TRBV10-1	TRBJ1-2	CASRVGRGLHGYTF
TRBV7-9	TRBJ2-7	CASSLAGAYYEQYF
TRBV4-3	TRBJ2-7	CASSQAKGAYEQYF
TRBV20-1	TRBJ2-5	CSARQPGAFTGTQYF
TRBV21-1	TRBJ2-7	CASSKAPHRECEQYF